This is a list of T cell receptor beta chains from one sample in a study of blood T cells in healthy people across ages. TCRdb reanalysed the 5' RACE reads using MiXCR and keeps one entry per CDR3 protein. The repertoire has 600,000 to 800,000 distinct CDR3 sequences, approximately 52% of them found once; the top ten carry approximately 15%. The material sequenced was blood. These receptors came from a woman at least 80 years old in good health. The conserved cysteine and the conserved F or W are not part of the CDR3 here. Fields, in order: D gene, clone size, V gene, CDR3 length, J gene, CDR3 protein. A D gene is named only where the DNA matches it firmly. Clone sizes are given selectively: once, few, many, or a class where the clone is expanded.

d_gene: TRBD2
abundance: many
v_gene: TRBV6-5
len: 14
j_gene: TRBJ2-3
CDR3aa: ASSYSPSGVKDTQY

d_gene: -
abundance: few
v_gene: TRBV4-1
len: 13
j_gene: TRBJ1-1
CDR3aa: ASSQGVRGTQEAF

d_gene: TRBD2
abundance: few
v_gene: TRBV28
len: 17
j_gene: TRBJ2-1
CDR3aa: ASSPSGLAGGTSYNGQF

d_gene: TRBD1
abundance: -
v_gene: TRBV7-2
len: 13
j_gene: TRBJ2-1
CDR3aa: ASSLVQGAGNEQF

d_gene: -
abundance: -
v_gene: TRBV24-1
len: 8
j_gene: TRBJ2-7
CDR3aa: ATSDYEQY

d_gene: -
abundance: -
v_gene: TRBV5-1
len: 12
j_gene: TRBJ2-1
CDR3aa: ASRSGTGNNEQF

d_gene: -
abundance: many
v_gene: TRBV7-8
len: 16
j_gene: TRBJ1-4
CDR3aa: ASSMGGDLTATNEKLF

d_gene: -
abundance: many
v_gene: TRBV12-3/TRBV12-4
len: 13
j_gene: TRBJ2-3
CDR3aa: ASGSPTTGTDTQY

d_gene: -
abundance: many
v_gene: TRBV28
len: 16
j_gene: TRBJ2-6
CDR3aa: ASSLLLDSLSGANVLT

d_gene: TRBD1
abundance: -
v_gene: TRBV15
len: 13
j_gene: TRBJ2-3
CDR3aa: ATSGDRRYTDTQY

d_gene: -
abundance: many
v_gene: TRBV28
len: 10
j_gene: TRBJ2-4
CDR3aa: ASSLIKNIQY

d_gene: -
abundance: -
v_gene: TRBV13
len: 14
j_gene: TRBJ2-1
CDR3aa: ASSLGRTKPHNEQF

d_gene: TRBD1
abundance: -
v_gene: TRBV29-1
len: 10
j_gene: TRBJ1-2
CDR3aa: SVVQGGDGYT

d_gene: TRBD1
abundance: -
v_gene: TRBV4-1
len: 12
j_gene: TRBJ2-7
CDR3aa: ASSHRDRVHEQY

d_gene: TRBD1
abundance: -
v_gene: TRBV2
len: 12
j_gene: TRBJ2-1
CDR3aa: ASSDDREYNEQF

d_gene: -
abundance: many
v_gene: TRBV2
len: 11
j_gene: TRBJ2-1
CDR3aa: ASRGPGLSEQF

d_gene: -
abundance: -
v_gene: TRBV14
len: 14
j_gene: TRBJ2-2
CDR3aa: ASSQVDFQNTGELF

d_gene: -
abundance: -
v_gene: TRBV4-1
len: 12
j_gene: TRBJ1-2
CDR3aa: ASRAGSNSYGYT

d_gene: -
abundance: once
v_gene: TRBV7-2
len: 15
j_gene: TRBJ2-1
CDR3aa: ASSPPGRGSSYNERF

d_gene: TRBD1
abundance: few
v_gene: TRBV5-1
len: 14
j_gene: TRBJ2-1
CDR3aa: ASSPLTGRPYNEQF

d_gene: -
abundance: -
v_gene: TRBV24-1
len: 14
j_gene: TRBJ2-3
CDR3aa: ATSEGSGTDYDTQY

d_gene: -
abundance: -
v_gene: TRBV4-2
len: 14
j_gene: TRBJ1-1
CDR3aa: ASSQVVRGLGTEAF

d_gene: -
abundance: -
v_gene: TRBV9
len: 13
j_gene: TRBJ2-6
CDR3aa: ASSDRDYGANVLT

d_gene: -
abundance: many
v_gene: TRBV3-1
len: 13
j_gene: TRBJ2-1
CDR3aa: ASSLDSNPNNEQF

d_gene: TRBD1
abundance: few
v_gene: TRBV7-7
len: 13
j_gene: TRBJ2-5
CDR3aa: ASSSGTGDAETQY

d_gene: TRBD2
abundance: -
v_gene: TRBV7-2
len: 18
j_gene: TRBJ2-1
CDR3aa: ASSLARTSGGLSSYNEQF

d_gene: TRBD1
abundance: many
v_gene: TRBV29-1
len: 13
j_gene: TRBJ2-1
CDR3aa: SVGGQASSYNEQF

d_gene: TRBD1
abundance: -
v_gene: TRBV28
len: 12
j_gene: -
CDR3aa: ASSLETGSDEQY

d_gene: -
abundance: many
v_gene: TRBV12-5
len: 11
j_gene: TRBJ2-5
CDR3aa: ASGSQLQETQY

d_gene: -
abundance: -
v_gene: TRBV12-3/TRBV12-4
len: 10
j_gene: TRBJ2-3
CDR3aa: ASRVGVDTQY

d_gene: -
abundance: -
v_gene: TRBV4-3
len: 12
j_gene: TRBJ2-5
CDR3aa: ASSQDRLSSTQY

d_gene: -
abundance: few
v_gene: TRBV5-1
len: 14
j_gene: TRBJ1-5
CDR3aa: ASSLATGDGNQPQH

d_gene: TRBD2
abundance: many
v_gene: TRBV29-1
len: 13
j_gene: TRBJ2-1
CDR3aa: SVVGRASEYNEQF

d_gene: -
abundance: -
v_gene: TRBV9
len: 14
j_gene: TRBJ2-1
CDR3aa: ASSPLGGETYNEQF

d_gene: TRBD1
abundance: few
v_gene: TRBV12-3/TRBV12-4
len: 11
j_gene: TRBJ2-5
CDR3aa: ASSLKGAETQY

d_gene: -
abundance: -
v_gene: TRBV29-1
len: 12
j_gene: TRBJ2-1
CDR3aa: SSTGGTSYNEQF

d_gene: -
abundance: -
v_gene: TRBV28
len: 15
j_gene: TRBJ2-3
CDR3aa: ASSTSTGGWSTDTQY

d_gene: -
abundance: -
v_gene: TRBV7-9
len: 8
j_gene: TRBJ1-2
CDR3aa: ASTPAGYT

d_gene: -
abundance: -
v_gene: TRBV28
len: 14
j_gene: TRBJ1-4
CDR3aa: ASSLFGGPLDEKLF

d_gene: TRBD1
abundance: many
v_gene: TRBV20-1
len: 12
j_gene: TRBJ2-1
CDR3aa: SALHAQGANEQF

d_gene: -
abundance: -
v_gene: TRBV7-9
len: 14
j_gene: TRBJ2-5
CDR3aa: ASSLISAKGEETQY

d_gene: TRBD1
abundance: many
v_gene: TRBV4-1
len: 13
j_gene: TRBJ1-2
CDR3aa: ASSPQGQADYGYT

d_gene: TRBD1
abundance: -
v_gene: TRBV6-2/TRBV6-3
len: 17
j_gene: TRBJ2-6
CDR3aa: ASSYSKDRGLSGANVLT

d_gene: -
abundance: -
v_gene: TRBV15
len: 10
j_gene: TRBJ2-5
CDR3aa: ATSFAAETQY

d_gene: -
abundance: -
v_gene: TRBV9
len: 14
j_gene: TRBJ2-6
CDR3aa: ASSRAALSGANVLT

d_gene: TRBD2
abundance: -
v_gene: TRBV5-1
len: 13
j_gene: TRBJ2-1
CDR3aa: ASSLRGVSDNEQF

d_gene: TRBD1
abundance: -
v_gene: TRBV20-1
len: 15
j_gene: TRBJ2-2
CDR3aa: SARGDRQGGYTGELF

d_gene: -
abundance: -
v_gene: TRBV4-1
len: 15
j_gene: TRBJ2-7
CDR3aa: ASSQFFGGTSSYEQY

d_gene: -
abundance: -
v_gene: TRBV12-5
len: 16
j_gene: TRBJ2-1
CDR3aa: ASGLVLSTVPDNNEQF

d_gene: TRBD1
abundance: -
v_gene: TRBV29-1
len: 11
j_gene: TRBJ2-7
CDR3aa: SATRTGGNEQY

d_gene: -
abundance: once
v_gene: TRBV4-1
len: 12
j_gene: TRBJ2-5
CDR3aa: ASSQGLDPFEQY

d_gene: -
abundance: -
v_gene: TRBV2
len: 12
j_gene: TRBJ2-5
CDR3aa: ASTPGSFYNEQY

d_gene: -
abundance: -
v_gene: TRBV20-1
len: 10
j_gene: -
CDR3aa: SASVGVETQY

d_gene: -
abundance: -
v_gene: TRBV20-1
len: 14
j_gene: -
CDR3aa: SARVAGRDSRGEQY

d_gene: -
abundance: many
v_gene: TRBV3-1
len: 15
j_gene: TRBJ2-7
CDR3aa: ASSQEVRGSGPYEQY

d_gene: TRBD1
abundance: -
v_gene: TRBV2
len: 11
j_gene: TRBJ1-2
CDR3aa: ASSATRQGGYT

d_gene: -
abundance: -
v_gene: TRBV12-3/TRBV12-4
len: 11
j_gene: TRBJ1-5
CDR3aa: ASSFSTGPPQH

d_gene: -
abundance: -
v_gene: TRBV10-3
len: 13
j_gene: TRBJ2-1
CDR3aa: AITERRPPFNEQF

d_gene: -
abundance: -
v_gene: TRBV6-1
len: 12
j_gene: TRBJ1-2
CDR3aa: ASSGWSAECGYT

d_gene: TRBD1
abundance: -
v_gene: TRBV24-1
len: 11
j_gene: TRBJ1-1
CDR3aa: AASDPGQGTAF